This T cell receptor (beta chain) was recovered during a study of regulatory T cells in long-lasting Graves disease (dated by TCRdb to the early 2020s). For the wider study: Persistent Graves' disease meant more than 5 years of antithyroid drug treatment with TSH receptor autoantibodies that stayed positive. Persistent Graves' disease patients were compared with newly diagnosed Graves' disease patients by peripheral blood TCR sequencing and RNA sequencing. The study was conducted in China and was registered as a clinical trial. A total of some 35 samples underwent TCR sequencing, from about 13 patients with persistent Graves' disease and approximately 20 patients with newly diagnosed Graves' disease. In the clinical cohort, patients with persistent Graves' disease had used antithyroid drugs for an average of roughly 10 years. The study at large found these results: Only the TCR beta chain was sequenced and analyzed. Because the primary lesion, thyroid tissue, could not be accessed, the study looked at peripheral blood alone. More public clonotypes were shared among persistent patients (roughly 3,000) than among newly diagnosed patients (roughly 1,000). Persistent disease showed preferential use of TRBV28, TRBJ1-2 and TRBJ2-5, whereas newly diagnosed disease favored TRBV20-1 and TRBJ2-1. The authors noted that the small sample size was a limitation that may lower accuracy. Persistent Graves' disease patients showed lower TCR Shannon entropy and fewer highly expanded clones than newly diagnosed patients, suggesting clonal expansion.

This specimen's time point label, per the study, means: persistent/refractory GD, antithyroid drugs over 5 years with positive TRAb. For both TCR sequencing and RNA sequencing, RNA was extracted from PBMCs in TRIzol. Graves' disease was diagnosed according to American Thyroid Association guidelines. The patients came from an endocrinology department in Xi'an, China. Each patient gave 7 to 9.5 milliliters of peripheral blood, collected in an EDTA anticoagulant tube. Ficoll Paque Plus density gradient separation was used to isolate PBMCs, and no further T cell sorting was done. RNA quality was checked with an Agilent 2100 Bioanalyzer and agarose gel, and concentration with a NanoDrop 2000. On this clonotype itself: Its antigen is not yet known. Base quality data are lacking; no much larger clone is found one base away.

Receptor amplification or capture employed multiplex PCR. These reads were obtained on an Illumina HiSeq 4000. CDR3 regions were amplified by Arm-PCR with iRepertoire HTBI primers to construct TCR beta libraries. PCR products were gel purified before sequencing. In the authors' own workflow: Gene usage analysis of CDR3 amino acid clonotypes relied on the roughly 60 TRBV and 14 TRBJ segments identified across samples. COPE and FqMerger were used to merge filtered high-quality paired reads into contigs. BLAST was used to align contigs to IMGT TRBV, TRBD and TRBJ reference genes, with CDR3 defined following IMGT. Highly expanded clones were defined as clonotypes with a frequency above 0.1%. Shannon entropy was used to measure repertoire diversity, and the Gini coefficient was used to measure V-J evenness. A clonotype found in more than one individual was treated as public. TCRdb reanalyzed the raw reads on its own, using fastp at Q25 for trimming and MiXCR for clone calling, and kept in-frame beta chains. Each entry merges the rows of one CDR3 protein and shows their most common DNA and genes. TCRdb assigned the V and J calls; the authors' analysis was not used. Recorded for this sample are 300,000 to 500,000 distinct CDR3 sequences; less than 25% of them occurred a single time. The top ten hold roughly 20% of the sample.

Looking up the germline V gene yields CDR1 MDHEN and CDR2 SYDVKM. V lost 3 bases and J lost 13 bases; the stretch between them is 13 bases long. From the cysteine up to the phenylalanine, the CDR3 has a length of 11 residues. Only the CDR3 portion is preserved as DNA: 33 bases, with reading frame beginning at the first base. This chain is built from TRBV28 and TRBJ2-7; the D gene is not confidently resolved. This material consisted of peripheral blood mononuclear cells (PBMCs), taken when the disease was refractory, from a patient treated with antithyroid drugs. The TCR comes from a female donor with Graves disease. The CDR3 loop reads CASSFGDQPYF. The DNA reads as follows: TGTGCCAGCAGTTTCGGAGACCAACCCTACTTC.